These 11 T cell receptor beta chains were all obtained from the same sample, sequenced in a study of PD-1 blockade in classical Hodgkin lymphoma. The method was immunoSEQ multiplex PCR; TCRdb's version includes in-frame clones alone and lacks a portion of them. The sample has about 25,000 clones, approximately 93% seen once; the top ten hold approximately 3.6%. The time point: newly diagnosed, previously untreated cHL patient sample. The sample was peripheral blood mononuclear cells (PBMCs). All receptors come from a human donor with classical Hodgkin lymphoma.

The V and J genes are TRBV30 and TRBJ2-2; D gene uncertain. Germline V gene sequence: CDR1 GTSNPN, CDR2 SVGIG (reference sequence). Trimming shortened V by 0 bases and J by 3 bases, and 8 bases separated the two germline ends. The CDR3 covers 14 residues. The CDR3 DNA follows: TGTGCCTGGAGTGTATTGGGGTACACCGGGGAGCTGTTTTTT. This encodes CAWSVLGYTGELFF.

This chain links TRBV7-2 with TRBJ2-2; a weak D match, TRBD1 (6 bases). Per the germline V gene, CDR1 is SGHTA and CDR2 is FQGNSA. This CDR3 spans 15 amino acids. V shed 5 bases and J shed 0 bases, with 10 bases lying between them. The chain's CDR3 is CASSPWGPNTGELFF. CDR3 nucleotides: TGTGCCAGCAGCCCATGGGGGCCGAACACCGGGGAGCTGTTTTTT.

The chain recombines TRBV7-3 with TRBJ1-1; possible D gene TRBD1, 5 bases. Germline V CDR1 and CDR2: SGHTA, FQGTGA. The CDR3 is made up of 14 amino acids. The V end lost 5 bases, the J end lost 3 bases, and 13 bases lay between the germline ends. In DNA, the CDR3 is TGTGCCAGCAGCCTGGGACGGACGGACACTGAAGCTTTCTTT. Its translation: CASSLGRTDTEAFF. The full variable domain, rest sourced from reference TRBV7-3 and TRBJ1-1, is GAGVSQTPSNKVTEKGKYVELRCDPISGHTALYWYRQSLGQGPEFLIYFQGTGAADDSGLPNDRFFAVRPEGSVSTLKIQRTERGDSAVYLCASSLGRTDTEAFFGQGTRLTVV.

This chain's CDR3 is CSVPPTGKETQYF. The DNA of the CDR3 is TGCAGCGTCCCGCCGACAGGAAAAGAGACCCAGTACTTC. The genes are TRBV29-1 and TRBJ2-5; TRBD1 is a possible D gene (6 bases). The CDR3 consists of 13 residues. The V end was cut by 6 bases, the J end by 3 bases, with 14 bases between. CDR1 is SQVTM, CDR2 ANQGSEA, per germline.

CDR3 DNA sequence: TGTGCCAGCAGCTCGGGGGGACCCCATCAGCCCCAGCATTTT. Its translation is CASSSGGPHQPQHF. The chain joins TRBV28 to TRBJ1-5, with a possible D match to TRBD1 (5 bases). The CDR3 is made up of 14 amino acids. Germline V gives CDR1 MDHEN, CDR2 SYDVKM. V was cut by 6 bases and J by 5 bases, with 14 bases left in between.

This sequence joins TRBV19 and TRBJ1-6; 9 bases are a match to TRBD1. Germline CDR1 LNHDA, CDR2 SQIVND (reference sequence). The V gene end was trimmed by 4 bases and the J gene end by 10 bases; junction bases not matched to a gene: 5. The CDR3 has 14 residues. CDR3 loop: CASSRQGGQSPLHF. CDR3 nucleotide sequence: TGTGCCAGTAGTAGACAGGGGGGCCAATCACCCCTCCACTTT.

V usage is TRBV19 and J usage is TRBJ2-3; TRBD1 is a possible D gene (5 bases). V was pared by 5 bases and J by 0 bases, with 9 bases between. CDR1 and CDR2 from the germline V gene are LNHDA and SQIVND (reference sequence). There are 14 residues in the CDR3. CDR3 bases: TGTGCCAGTAGTTCGACAGCTAGCACAGATACGCAGTATTTT. Translation gives CASSSTASTDTQYF. The full variable domain, with the rest looked up from reference TRBV19 and TRBJ2-3, is DGGITQSPKYLFRKEGQNVTLSCEQNLNHDAMYWYRQDPGQGLRLIYYSQIVNDFQKGDIAEGYSVSREKKESFPLTVTSAQKNPTAFYLCASSSTASTDTQYFGPGTRLTVL.

This clone was recorded once. The DNA for the CDR3 is TGTGCCAGCAGCGGGGGACATCAACTTGAAGCTTTCTTT. Translation: CASSGGHQLEAFF. The V and J genes are TRBV7-2 and TRBJ1-1; the D gene is possibly TRBD1 (6 bases). The CDR3 consists of 13 residues. The germline gives CDR1 SGHTA, CDR2 FQGNSA. V gave up 5 bases and J gave up 7 bases, with 14 bases separating them.

The J gene is TRBJ2-1, the V gene TRBV28, with 9 nucleotides matching TRBD2. V lost 6 bases, J lost 7 bases, and 7 bases stayed unmatched. The germline V gene encodes CDR1 MDHEN and CDR2 SYDVKM. CDR3 length: 14 residues. CDR3 coding DNA: TGTGCCAGCAGAGGCGCGGGGGGGGATAATGAGCAGTTCTTC. Its translation is CASRGAGGDNEQFF.

V and J are TRBV5-1 and TRBJ2-4; TRBD1 might be the D (6 bases). V lost 1 base, J lost 1 base, and 12 bases lay in between. The CDR3 is 16 amino acids. Germline V gives CDR1 SGHRS, CDR2 YFSETQ. CDR3 nucleotides: TGCGCCAGCAGCTTGCTAGGGGGAAGGGCCAAAAACATTCAGTACTTC. Its protein product is CASSLLGGRAKNIQYF. The variable domain in full, completed from reference TRBV5-1 and TRBJ2-4, reads KAGVTQTPRYLIKTRGQQVTLSCSPISGHRSVSWYQQTPGQGLQFLFEYFSETQRNKGNFPGRFSGRQFSNSRSEMNVSTLELGDSALYLCASSLLGGRAKNIQYFGAGTRLSVL.

This rearrangement joins TRBV6-5 to TRBJ1-6; a possible D gene is TRBD1 (6 bases). V was cut by 9 bases and J by 7 bases, with 13 bases left in between. The CDR3 is 13 residues long. CDR1 MNHEY and CDR2 SVGAGI come from the germline V gene. CDR3 nucleotide sequence: TGTGCCAGAAAACACAGGGTGAATTCACCCCTCCACTTT. Amino acid sequence: CARKHRVNSPLHF.